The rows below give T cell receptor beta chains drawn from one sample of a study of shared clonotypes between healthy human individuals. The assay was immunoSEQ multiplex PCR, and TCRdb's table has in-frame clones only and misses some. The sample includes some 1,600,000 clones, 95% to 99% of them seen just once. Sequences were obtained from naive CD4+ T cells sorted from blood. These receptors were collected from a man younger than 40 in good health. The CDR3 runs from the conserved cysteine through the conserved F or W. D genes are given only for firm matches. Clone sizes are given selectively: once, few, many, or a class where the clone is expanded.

CDR3 protein: CASSLALNTEAFF
CDR3 DNA: TGTGCCAGCAGCTTAGCGCTGAACACTGAAGCTTTCTTT
clone size: -
D gene: -
J gene: TRBJ1-1
V gene: TRBV7-2

CDR3 protein: CASSVRQGAIDTQYF
CDR3 DNA: TGTGCCAGCAGCGTACGACAGGGGGCGATAGATACGCAGTATTTT
clone size: -
D gene: TRBD1
J gene: TRBJ2-3
V gene: TRBV9

CDR3 protein: CASSSGTGVNGYTF
CDR3 DNA: TGTGCCAGCAGTTCCGGGACAGGGGTAAATGGCTACACCTTC
clone size: -
D gene: TRBD1
J gene: TRBJ1-2
V gene: TRBV28

CDR3 protein: CASSPGGPTQETQYF
CDR3 DNA: TGTGCCAGCAGCCCCGGGGGGCCCACCCAAGAGACCCAGTACTTC
clone size: -
D gene: -
J gene: TRBJ2-5
V gene: TRBV7-8

CDR3 protein: CASSSSQRSEAFF
CDR3 DNA: TGTGCCAGCAGCTCGAGCCAAAGGAGTGAAGCTTTCTTT
clone size: -
D gene: -
J gene: TRBJ1-1
V gene: TRBV7-2

CDR3 protein: CASSVAGQGLQETQYF
CDR3 DNA: TGTGCCAGCAGCGTAGCAGGTCAGGGCCTACAAGAGACCCAGTACTTC
clone size: -
D gene: -
J gene: TRBJ2-5
V gene: TRBV9

CDR3 protein: CAGGGRHNEQFF
CDR3 DNA: TGTGCCGGGGGCGGGAGACACAATGAGCAGTTCTTC
clone size: -
D gene: -
J gene: TRBJ2-1
V gene: TRBV7-9

CDR3 protein: CASSPRTGGHTEAFF
CDR3 DNA: TGTGCCAGCAGCCCACGGACAGGGGGACACACTGAAGCTTTCTTT
clone size: -
D gene: TRBD1
J gene: TRBJ1-1
V gene: TRBV6-4

CDR3 protein: CASSLTTGGPTQYF
CDR3 DNA: TGTGCCAGCAGCTTGACGACGGGTGGCCCTACGCAGTATTTT
clone size: -
D gene: -
J gene: TRBJ2-3
V gene: TRBV5-4

CDR3 protein: CASSLRREDTGELFF
CDR3 DNA: TGTGCCAGCAGCTTGAGAAGGGAGGACACCGGGGAGCTGTTTTTT
clone size: -
D gene: -
J gene: TRBJ2-2
V gene: TRBV5-5

CDR3 protein: CASSVYEQFF
CDR3 DNA: TGTGCCAGCAGTGTTTATGAGCAGTTCTTC
clone size: -
D gene: -
J gene: TRBJ2-1
V gene: TRBV6-5

CDR3 protein: CASSLGVAPGYF
CDR3 DNA: TGTGCCAGCAGCTTGGGCGTAGCCCCCGGGTATTTT
clone size: -
D gene: -
J gene: TRBJ2-3
V gene: TRBV5-6

CDR3 protein: CASTQGVYEQYF
CDR3 DNA: TGTGCCAGCACCCAGGGTGTGTACGAGCAGTACTTC
clone size: -
D gene: -
J gene: TRBJ2-7
V gene: TRBV28

CDR3 protein: CASSEGGSDEQFF
CDR3 DNA: TGTGCCAGCAGTGAGGGAGGGAGCGATGAGCAGTTCTTC
clone size: -
D gene: TRBD2
J gene: TRBJ2-1
V gene: TRBV2

CDR3 protein: CSVGSAGATKNIQYF
CDR3 DNA: TGCAGCGTTGGGTCTGCGGGGGCGACCAAAAACATTCAGTACTTC
clone size: -
D gene: -
J gene: TRBJ2-4
V gene: TRBV29-1

CDR3 protein: CASSGLARTGGHTDTQYF
CDR3 DNA: TGTGCCAGTAGTGGGCTGGCCAGGACAGGGGGGCACACAGATACGCAGTATTTT
clone size: once
D gene: TRBD1
J gene: TRBJ2-3
V gene: TRBV19

CDR3 protein: CASSPPRGANEKLFF
CDR3 DNA: TGTGCCAGCAGTCCCCCAAGGGGTGCTAATGAAAAACTGTTTTTT
clone size: -
D gene: -
J gene: TRBJ1-4
V gene: TRBV28

CDR3 protein: CASSITTGGSYEQYF
CDR3 DNA: TGTGCCAGTAGTATCACTACAGGGGGCTCCTACGAGCAGTACTTC
clone size: -
D gene: TRBD1
J gene: TRBJ2-7
V gene: TRBV19

CDR3 protein: CASSRPQGAGGYTF
CDR3 DNA: TGTGCCAGCAGCCGCCCACAGGGGGCGGGGGGCTACACCTTC
clone size: -
D gene: TRBD1
J gene: TRBJ1-2
V gene: TRBV5-6

CDR3 protein: CATGETWETQYF
CDR3 DNA: TGTGCCACAGGGGAGACGTGGGAGACCCAGTACTTC
clone size: -
D gene: -
J gene: TRBJ2-5
V gene: TRBV10-3

CDR3 protein: CAWNRELAKNIQYF
CDR3 DNA: TGTGCCTGGAATCGGGAACTAGCCAAAAACATTCAGTACTTC
clone size: -
D gene: -
J gene: TRBJ2-4
V gene: TRBV30

CDR3 protein: CASSLGGTGNQPQHF
CDR3 DNA: TGCGCCAGCAGCTTGGGGGGGACAGGTAATCAGCCCCAGCATTTT
clone size: -
D gene: TRBD1
J gene: TRBJ1-5
V gene: TRBV5-1

CDR3 protein: CASSSTVPNEKLFF
CDR3 DNA: TGCGCCAGCAGCTCGACAGTCCCTAATGAAAAACTGTTTTTT
clone size: -
D gene: -
J gene: TRBJ1-4
V gene: TRBV4-1

CDR3 protein: CASSLPAGYDEQFF
CDR3 DNA: TGTGCCAGCAGTCTCCCGGCAGGGTACGATGAGCAGTTCTTC
clone size: -
D gene: -
J gene: TRBJ2-1
V gene: TRBV5-4

CDR3 protein: CASQSRDRVQETQYF
CDR3 DNA: TGTGCCAGCCAAAGCCGGGACAGGGTTCAAGAGACCCAGTACTTC
clone size: -
D gene: TRBD1
J gene: TRBJ2-5
V gene: TRBV28

CDR3 protein: CASSPMGGHLNEQFF
CDR3 DNA: TGCGCCAGCAGCCCAATGGGGGGGCACCTCAATGAGCAGTTCTTC
clone size: -
D gene: -
J gene: TRBJ2-1
V gene: TRBV5-1

CDR3 protein: CASSLDVGNAQFF
CDR3 DNA: TGCGCCAGCAGCTTGGATGTGGGGAACGCGCAGTTCTTC
clone size: -
D gene: -
J gene: TRBJ2-1
V gene: TRBV5-1

CDR3 protein: CASSPGTGAYGYTF
CDR3 DNA: TGCGCCAGCAGCCCCGGGACAGGGGCCTATGGCTACACCTTC
clone size: -
D gene: TRBD1
J gene: TRBJ1-2
V gene: TRBV5-1

CDR3 protein: CASSRRGNNEQFF
CDR3 DNA: TGTGCCAGTAGTAGGCGGGGGAACAATGAGCAGTTCTTC
clone size: -
D gene: TRBD2
J gene: TRBJ2-1
V gene: TRBV19

CDR3 protein: CSAGGRDEQYF
CDR3 DNA: TGCAGCGCCGGTGGAAGGGACGAGCAGTACTTC
clone size: -
D gene: -
J gene: TRBJ2-7
V gene: TRBV29-1

CDR3 protein: CASSLAGGQGIYEQYF
CDR3 DNA: TGTGCCAGCAGCTTAGCGGGGGGACAGGGGATCTACGAGCAGTACTTC
clone size: -
D gene: TRBD1
J gene: TRBJ2-7
V gene: TRBV7-8

CDR3 protein: CASSPAGGLKGETQYF
CDR3 DNA: TGTGCCAGTAGTCCAGCCGGGGGACTAAAAGGGGAGACCCAGTACTTC
clone size: -
D gene: TRBD2
J gene: TRBJ2-5
V gene: TRBV19

CDR3 protein: CASRKGQGQQNQPQHF
CDR3 DNA: TGTGCCAGCAGGAAGGGACAGGGTCAGCAAAATCAGCCCCAGCATTTT
clone size: -
D gene: TRBD1
J gene: TRBJ1-5
V gene: TRBV2

CDR3 protein: CASSNVSVGELFF
CDR3 DNA: TGTGCCAGCAGCAATGTGTCGGTCGGGGAGCTGTTTTTT
clone size: -
D gene: -
J gene: TRBJ2-2
V gene: TRBV7-9

CDR3 protein: CASRHWGDLNYNEQFF
CDR3 DNA: TGTGCCAGCAGACACTGGGGGGACTTGAATTACAATGAGCAGTTCTTC
clone size: -
D gene: -
J gene: TRBJ2-1
V gene: TRBV7-2

CDR3 protein: CASSFLAGGSGYEQYF
CDR3 DNA: TGTGCCAGCAGCTTCCTAGCGGGAGGATCAGGCTACGAGCAGTACTTC
clone size: -
D gene: TRBD2
J gene: TRBJ2-7
V gene: TRBV7-9

CDR3 protein: CASSLGRDSYEQYF
CDR3 DNA: TGTGCCAGCAGCTTGGGCAGGGATTCCTACGAGCAGTACTTC
clone size: -
D gene: -
J gene: TRBJ2-7
V gene: TRBV7-9

CDR3 protein: CASSREIWREGAYNEQFF
CDR3 DNA: TGCGCCAGCAGCCGTGAGATTTGGCGGGAGGGGGCCTACAATGAGCAGTTCTTC
clone size: -
D gene: TRBD2
J gene: TRBJ2-1
V gene: TRBV5-1

CDR3 protein: CASSFDPVASVGQYF
CDR3 DNA: TGTGCCAGCAGCTTTGATCCGGTAGCCTCCGTTGGGCAGTATTTT
clone size: once
D gene: -
J gene: TRBJ2-3
V gene: TRBV11-3

CDR3 protein: CASSFRQGDQPQHF
CDR3 DNA: TGCGCCAGCAGCTTCCGACAGGGGGATCAGCCCCAGCATTTT
clone size: -
D gene: TRBD1
J gene: TRBJ1-5
V gene: TRBV5-1

CDR3 protein: CSGTRLAGMPETQYF
CDR3 DNA: TGCAGCGGGACAAGACTAGCGGGAATGCCAGAGACCCAGTACTTC
clone size: -
D gene: TRBD2
J gene: TRBJ2-5
V gene: TRBV29-1

CDR3 protein: CASSRQGRNTEAFF
CDR3 DNA: TGTGCCAGCAGCCGACAGGGGAGAAACACTGAAGCTTTCTTT
clone size: -
D gene: TRBD1
J gene: TRBJ1-1
V gene: TRBV5-4

CDR3 protein: CASSSLPADTQYF
CDR3 DNA: TGCGCCAGCAGCTCACTACCTGCAGATACGCAGTATTTT
clone size: -
D gene: -
J gene: TRBJ2-3
V gene: TRBV5-1

CDR3 protein: CASSQLSGGPYGYGYTF
CDR3 DNA: TGTGCCAGCAGCCAACTGAGTGGCGGACCCTACGGCTATGGCTACACCTTC
clone size: -
D gene: -
J gene: TRBJ1-2
V gene: TRBV27

CDR3 protein: CASSRDRSIMNTEAFF
CDR3 DNA: TGTGCCAGCTCACGCGACAGATCTATTATGAACACTGAAGCTTTCTTT
clone size: -
D gene: -
J gene: TRBJ1-1
V gene: TRBV18

CDR3 protein: CASSEKSGSTEAFF
CDR3 DNA: TGTGCCAGCAGTGAAAAAAGCGGGTCCACTGAAGCTTTCTTT
clone size: -
D gene: -
J gene: TRBJ1-1
V gene: TRBV2

CDR3 protein: CASSPDRESTDTQYF
CDR3 DNA: TGTGCCAGCAGCCCCGACAGGGAGAGCACAGATACGCAGTATTTT
clone size: -
D gene: TRBD1
J gene: TRBJ2-3
V gene: TRBV5-6

CDR3 protein: CASSFPSLVASGKETQYF
CDR3 DNA: TGTGCCAGCAGTTTCCCCTCCCTAGTGGCTAGCGGGAAAGAGACCCAGTACTTC
clone size: once
D gene: TRBD2
J gene: TRBJ2-5
V gene: TRBV28

CDR3 protein: CAWSEGRGSYEQYF
CDR3 DNA: TGTGCCTGGAGTGAGGGGAGGGGCTCCTACGAGCAGTACTTC
clone size: -
D gene: TRBD2
J gene: TRBJ2-7
V gene: TRBV30

CDR3 protein: CAWSVLAYEQYF
CDR3 DNA: TGTGCCTGGAGTGTACTGGCCTACGAGCAGTACTTC
clone size: -
D gene: -
J gene: TRBJ2-7
V gene: TRBV30

CDR3 protein: CASSPLIQRDSTDTQYF
CDR3 DNA: TGTGCCAGCTCACCACTTATCCAGCGGGATAGCACAGATACGCAGTATTTT
clone size: -
D gene: TRBD2
J gene: TRBJ2-3
V gene: TRBV18

CDR3 protein: CASSPTTGSGYTF
CDR3 DNA: TGCGCCAGCAGCCCAACGACAGGGAGTGGCTACACCTTC
clone size: -
D gene: TRBD1
J gene: TRBJ1-2
V gene: TRBV5-1

CDR3 protein: CASSQEVRAGGRRDTQYF
CDR3 DNA: TGTGCCAGCAGCCAAGAAGTAAGAGCTGGCGGGAGGAGGGATACGCAGTATTTT
clone size: -
D gene: TRBD2
J gene: TRBJ2-3
V gene: TRBV14

CDR3 protein: CASSLGLAGDTYEQYF
CDR3 DNA: TGTGCCAGCAGCTTAGGACTAGCGGGAGACACCTACGAGCAGTACTTC
clone size: -
D gene: TRBD2
J gene: TRBJ2-7
V gene: TRBV7-8

CDR3 protein: CASSLGSSGSTDTQYF
CDR3 DNA: TGTGCCAGCAGCTTAGGCTCTAGCGGGAGCACAGATACGCAGTATTTT
clone size: -
D gene: TRBD2
J gene: TRBJ2-3
V gene: TRBV7-6

CDR3 protein: CAWRNGLGRYEQYF
CDR3 DNA: TGTGCCTGGAGAAATGGACTAGGGCGCTACGAGCAGTACTTC
clone size: -
D gene: TRBD2
J gene: TRBJ2-7
V gene: TRBV30

CDR3 protein: CASSRPRGLDTEAFF
CDR3 DNA: TGTGCCAGCAGCCGCCCCAGGGGGCTGGACACTGAAGCTTTCTTT
clone size: -
D gene: TRBD1
J gene: TRBJ1-1
V gene: TRBV6-5